The 6 T cell receptor delta chains in this list originate from one sample, sequenced in a study of gamma delta lymphoproliferative disorders and STAT genes. Genomic DNA from isolated PBMCs served as the sequencing template. TCRdb redid clone calling on the multiplex PCR reads using CATT. The sample lists some 1,400 delta-chain clones, roughly 0.92% occurring once. Specimen: blood. The receptors stem from a human donor in good health.

A remark on this clone: The TCRdb protein comes from a much larger clone and disagrees with this DNA's translation at residue 14, likely due to a read error; the protein given here is derived from the DNA. The chain uses TRDV1 and TRDJ1; no clear D gene. Between the trimmed V and J ends, which lost 5 bases and 3 bases, there was a span of 28 bases. Germline CDR1 reads TSWWSYY; CDR2 reads QGS. CDR3 length: 19 amino acids. CDR3 protein: CALGPYLYVLVPYSDKLIF. CDR3 DNA: TGTGCTCTTGGGCCTTACCTGTACGTTTTGGTTCCGTACTCCGATAAACTCATCTTT.

This clone was observed a handful of times. One base separates it from a far larger clone, so it is likely a read error. This CDR3 is also generated by other DNA sequences in the sample. This chain connects TRDV1 to TRDJ1; 10 nucleotides match TRDD3. Trimming removed 1 base from V and 2 bases from J; junction bases left unmatched: 28. CDR1 and CDR2 from the germline V gene are TSWWSYY and QGS. This CDR3 contains 24 residues. CDR3 DNA: TGTGCTCTTGGGGAACGGCCCGTCCCCCTCCCTATTGTTTGGGGGATACCGGATACCGATAAACTCATCTTT. It codes for CALGERPVPLPIVWGIPDTDKLIF.

As concerns this clone: TCRdb attributes to this sequence the protein of a much larger clone, which differs from the DNA translation at residue 10; a read error is likely, and the protein displayed is translated from the DNA. This chain links TRDV2 with TRDJ1; 10 bases line up with TRDD3. The CDR3 sequence is 15 residues long. V was clipped by 3 bases and J by 9 bases; unmatched bases: 12. CDR1 is GEAIGNYY and CDR2 is EKD in the germline V gene. The CDR3 spells CACDPLGDGGAELIF. The CDR3 region has the DNA TGTGCCTGTGACCCACTGGGGGATGGGGGTGCGGAACTCATCTTT.

This clone was detected many times. One base separates it from a far larger clone, so it is likely a read error. The chain joins TRDV2 to TRDJ1; no reliable D call. Trimming pared 3 bases from V and 3 bases from J, leaving 16 bases between. The CDR3 spans 15 residues. Germline CDR1 reads GEAIGNYY; CDR2 reads EKD. This CDR3 is CACDRVGPYADKLIF. In DNA, the CDR3 is TGTGCCTGTGACCGAGTTGGACCGTACGCCGATAAACTCATCTTT.

This clone was counted a few times. TCRdb assigns this DNA the protein of a much larger clone, which departs from its translation at residue 3; this likely reflects a read error, and the protein shown comes from translating the DNA. The chain couples TRDV2 to TRDJ1; 13 nucleotides agree with TRDD3. This CDR3 comprises 17 residues. CDR1 and CDR2 (germline): GEAIGNYY, EKD. The CDR3 DNA is TGTGCCTATGACGTGCTACTGGGGGATACGCACACCGATAAACTCATCTTT. Its translation: CAYDVLLGDTHTDKLIF.

This clone came up a few times. A single base is all that separates this from a far larger clone, so a read error is likely. The same CDR3 also results from other DNA sequences found in this sample. The chain is built from TRDV2 and TRDJ1, with 9 bases identical to TRDD3. The CDR3 covers 18 residues. CDR1 is GEAIGNYY and CDR2 is EKD in the germline V gene. Written as DNA, the CDR3 is TGTGCCTGTGACACCCTACTGGGGGACCCCTTCTTGACCGATAAGCTCATCTTT. Its translation: CACDTLLGDPFLTDKLIF.